This TCR beta chain comes out of a study of blood T cell repertoires in COVID-19 (dated by TCRdb to the early 2020s). As for the study more broadly: Collaborator samples came from the United States, Italy and Spain and covered acute and convalescent phases of COVID-19. The material from the prospective study consisted of cDNA or gDNA derived from T cells, B-cell-depleted T cells, or PBMCs. Subjects who had been exposed to COVID-19, were actively infected with it, or had recovered from it provided the deeply sampled blood TCRbeta repertoires that made up the dataset. The repertoires were released in a freely available public database intended as a resource for research on the immune response to SARS-CoV-2. Samples were obtained from the ongoing ImmuneRACE study (first 160 participants) and from approximately 1,200 subjects provided by 6 global collaborators. Nearly every sample came with metadata listing a de-identified subject ID, COVID-19 status, age in years and sex. Where available, HLA class I and class II types were taken from metadata supplied by the sample provider and were not determined by assay-based typing. Study-wide conclusions, independent of this receptor: The amount of clinical and demographic metadata varied by source and participant and was provided uncurated.

TCRbeta CDR3 regions were amplified from genomic DNA by means of the immunoSEQ Assay, a bias-controlled multiplex PCR. In the paper's pipeline: Nucleated cell counts per sample were estimated from amplification of reference gene primers within the assay. Sequence reads were collapsed and filtered to measure the absolute abundance of every unique TCRbeta CDR3 rearrangement. For each sample, productive Simpson clonality was calculated as the square root of Simpson's diversity index over productive rearrangements. TCRdb limited this immuneACCESS table to in-frame rearrangements with V and J called. A share of clones is missing; checked studies link under half to unresolved V genes, and the rest is unexplained. The V and J calls and clone size were taken over from that table, and D and trimming were inferred from the DNA. The table for this sample lists about 120,000 clones; around nine tenths of them were counted only once. Together, the top ten hold more than 9.5% of the sample.

One collaborating source in Seattle enrolled patients while the patients were actively infected and followed the patients over time throughout the course of disease. Each collaborating institution followed its own protocols to collect whole blood in K2EDTA tubes. For TCRbeta analysis, collaborators shipped samples in one of three forms: frozen whole blood, isolated PBMCs, or DNA extracted from either of those sample types. Concerning this clone itself: The specificity of this receptor is unknown. Base qualities are not recorded, but no much larger clone differs from it by a single base.

V is shortened by 0 bases, J by 2 bases, and the region joining them spans 12 bases. CDR1 SGHKS and CDR2 YYEKEE were looked up in the germline V gene (reference sequence). Its CDR3 holds 16 amino acids, cysteine through phenylalanine. The entry retains the CDR3 DNA only, 48 bases that are in frame from base 1. Specimen: peripheral blood. The origin of this receptor is a woman in her 70s with COVID-19, enrolled during active disease. The rearrangement joined TRBV5-5 to TRBJ1-5; no D gene can be assigned with confidence. The encoded CDR3 is CASSLGAPDGNQPQHF. The DNA sequence is TGTGCCAGCAGCTTGGGGGCACCAGATGGCAATCAGCCCCAGCATTTT.